This entry lists 20 T cell receptor beta chains sequenced from one sample in a study of T-cell reconstitution after alpha-beta-depleted transplantation in children. Molecular barcoding with unique molecular identifiers was used for the TCRbeta library. TCRdb passed the PCR reads through MiXCR, listing each CDR3 protein once. The table has roughly 300,000 distinct CDR3 sequences, approximately 10% seen once. Here the sequenced sample was PBMCs from the stem cell graft donor, taken from the stem cell graft. All receptors derive from a human donor who donated a stem cell graft to a child with acute lymphoblastic leukemia.

The genes are TRBV6-5 and TRBJ1-1, with 10 bases lining up with TRBD1. Germline V gives CDR1 MNHEY, CDR2 SVGAGI. V was pared by 7 bases and J by 1 base, with 3 bases of the junction left unmatched. This CDR3 is 14 amino acids long. CDR3 loop: CASTDRGPNTEAFF. CDR3 nucleotides: TGTGCCAGCACCGACAGGGGGCCGAACACTGAAGCTTTCTTT.

This clonotype was picked up many times. The CDR3 bases are TGTGCCAGCAGCTTAGCCAGGGGCGAGACCGGGGAGCTGTTTTTT. This codes for CASSLARGETGELFF. The chain links TRBV7-6 to TRBJ2-2, with D possibly TRBD1 on 6 matching bases. In germline, CDR1 is SGHVS, CDR2 FNYEAQ. The CDR3 is 15 amino acids. V gave up 0 bases and J gave up 5 bases, with 10 bases separating them.

This clonotype was seen many times. V is TRBV7-3 and J is TRBJ2-1; 11 bases match TRBD2. Germline trimming cut 6 bases from V and 9 bases from J; bases unmatched to any gene: 10. Germline V lookup: CDR1 SGHTA, CDR2 FQGTGA. The CDR3 consists of 15 residues. For the CDR3, the DNA is TGTGCCAGCAGTCCAAAGACTAGCGGGATAGGTGAGCAGTTCTTC. Protein: CASSPKTSGIGEQFF.

This clonotype has just a few counts. The rearrangement links TRBV27 to TRBJ2-3, with 8 positions matching TRBD2. V shed 5 bases and J 1 base; nucleotides not matched to a gene: 2. Germline V CDR1 and CDR2: MNHEY, SMNVEV (reference sequence). The CDR3 loop spans 14 amino acids. The CDR3, as DNA: TGTGCCAGCAGTAAAGCGGGAGGCACAGATACGCAGTATTTT. Its translation: CASSKAGGTDTQYF.

This clonotype was seen a handful of times. The V gene is TRBV5-1, the J gene TRBJ2-3; perhaps TRBD1 as D (6 bases). Trimming removed 3 bases from V and 4 bases from J, with 15 bases in between. The CDR3 contains 15 residues. From germline, CDR1 is SGHRS and CDR2 YFSETQ. The CDR3 nucleotides read TGCGCCAGCAGCTGGGTAACAGGGTTCGCAGATACGCAGTATTTT. Translated: CASSWVTGFADTQYF.

The chain employs TRBV4-2 and TRBJ2-4, with 8 bases that match TRBD1. Per germline, CDR1 LGHNA and CDR2 YNFKEQ. Trimming took 1 base from V and 7 from J; bases not matched to a gene: 3. The CDR3 is 14 amino acids. As DNA, the CDR3 is TGTGCCAGCAGCCAAGGGACAGGGTACAACATTCAGTACTTC. This translates into CASSQGTGYNIQYF.

This clonotype was seen only a few times. The rearrangement uses TRBV20-1 and TRBJ1-5; D is possibly TRBD1 (6 bases). The germline V and J ends were trimmed by 5 bases and 3 bases, with 20 bases remaining between them. Germline CDR1 is DFQATT and CDR2 is SNEGSKA (reference sequence). The CDR3 is made up of 16 amino acids. Here the CDR3 reads CSAAIQGRVANQPQHF. Here the CDR3 DNA reads TGCAGTGCTGCGATACAGGGCCGCGTTGCCAATCAGCCCCAGCATTTT.

The chain uses TRBV6-2 or TRBV6-3 and TRBJ2-3; D is undetermined. The germline V and J ends were trimmed by 0 bases and 2 bases, with 15 bases remaining between them. Looked up from germline, CDR1 is MNHEY and CDR2 is SVGEGT. The CDR3 totals 17 residues. CDR3 sequence: CASSYSTSARYTDTQYF. In DNA form, the CDR3 reads TGTGCCAGCAGTTACTCGACAAGCGCCCGATACACAGATACGCAGTATTTT.

A few counts support this clonotype. The V call is TRBV15, the J call TRBJ1-5; tentative D call: TRBD1 (5 bases). This CDR3 contains 16 residues. V lost 1 base and J 0 bases, leaving 10 bases between the germline ends. Germline values: CDR1 LNHNV, CDR2 YYDKDF (reference sequence). The CDR3 sequence: CATSRGDGYSNQPQHF. DNA for the CDR3: TGTGCCACCAGCAGAGGGGACGGCTATAGCAATCAGCCCCAGCATTTT.

This clonotype came up many times. The V and J genes are TRBV29-1 and TRBJ1-1; no definite D call. V was clipped by 0 bases and J by 1 base, with 9 bases between them. Germline V gene sequence: CDR1 SQVTM, CDR2 ANQGSEA. This CDR3 has 14 amino acids. In DNA form, the CDR3 reads TGCAGCGTTGAAGATCTGAGCCAGAACACTGAAGCTTTCTTT. Translating it yields CSVEDLSQNTEAFF.

A few counts support this clonotype. This CDR3 is CSVVELAGRTDTQYF. The CDR3 nucleotides are TGCAGCGTTGTAGAACTAGCGGGCCGCACAGATACGCAGTATTTT. The chain joins TRBV29-1 to TRBJ2-3; TRBD2 matches at 9 bases. This CDR3 has 15 residues. Germline lookup yields CDR1 SQVTM and CDR2 ANQGSEA. V shed 4 bases and J 1 base; nucleotides not matched to a gene: 6.

The V gene is TRBV4-3, the J gene TRBJ1-3; 10 bases match TRBD1. Germline CDR1 reads LGHNA; CDR2 reads YSLEER. This CDR3 spans 17 amino acids. V lost 1 base to trimming and J lost 0 bases; unmatched junction nucleotides: 3. The CDR3 sequence: CASSQVWTGGSGNTIYF. The CDR3 nucleotides are TGCGCCAGCAGCCAAGTCTGGACAGGGGGCTCTGGAAACACCATATATTTT.

The CDR3 DNA follows: TGTGCCAGGCGGTGGGGCGAGATAAACTACGAGCAGTACTTC. This encodes CARRWGEINYEQYF. The chain uses TRBV12-3 or TRBV12-4 and TRBJ2-7; tentatively, D is TRBD1 (5 bases). V dropped 9 bases and J dropped 3 bases, with 18 bases sitting between them. The CDR3 is made up of 14 amino acids.

This clonotype has at least ten counts. This chain joins TRBV5-1 and TRBJ1-2, with 8 nucleotides matching TRBD1. V shed 6 bases, J shed 3 bases, and the junction held 4 bases outside the gene matches. The CDR3 sequence is 13 residues long. CDR1 is SGHRS and CDR2 is YFSETQ in the germline V gene. CDR3 sequence: CASTGGAYYGYTF. The DNA for the CDR3 is TGCGCCAGCACAGGGGGCGCTTACTATGGCTACACCTTC.

This clonotype came up many times. The V and J genes are TRBV29-1 and TRBJ2-1; 11 nucleotides line up with TRBD2. Germline-derived CDR1 and CDR2 are SQVTM and ANQGSEA. This CDR3 spans 16 amino acids. V shed 0 bases and J 4 bases; nucleotides not matched to a gene: 5. The CDR3 DNA is TGCAGCGTTGAAGATGCCCTAGCGGGAGGTTACAATGAGCAGTTCTTC. Its protein product is CSVEDALAGGYNEQFF.

The chain carries TRBV12-3 or TRBV12-4 and TRBJ2-1; the match to TRBD2 covers 7 bases. The CDR3 runs to 16 residues. J lost 3 bases, V lost 3 bases, and 8 bases had no gene match. The CDR3 sequence: CASSLRLADYYNEQFF. DNA of the CDR3: TGTGCCAGCAGTTTGCGGCTAGCGGACTACTACAATGAGCAGTTCTTC.

The genes are TRBV12-3 or TRBV12-4 and TRBJ2-7; no definite D call. V dropped 5 bases and J dropped 2 bases, with 10 bases sitting between them. The CDR3 is 13 residues long. DNA of the CDR3: TGTGCCAGCAGTCGCTCAGGCCCCTACGAGCAGTACTTC. This translates into CASSRSGPYEQYF.

A few counts support this clonotype. The chain joins TRBV3-1 to TRBJ2-5; 15 nucleotides align to TRBD2. This CDR3 comprises 19 residues. Trimming at V came to 3 bases and at J to 2 bases, leaving 10 bases not matched to a gene. Per germline, CDR1 LGHDT and CDR2 YNNKEL (reference sequence). CDR3 amino acids: CASSHVGTSGRLGQETQYF. The DNA for the CDR3 is TGTGCCAGCAGCCATGTAGGGACTAGCGGGAGGCTGGGGCAAGAGACCCAGTACTTC.

The chain employs TRBV5-1 and TRBJ2-6; TRBD1 might be the D (5 bases). Germline CDR1 reads SGHRS; CDR2 reads YFSETQ. The CDR3 loop spans 11 amino acids. The germline V and J ends were trimmed by 7 bases and 15 bases, with 14 bases remaining between them. CDR3 in amino acids: CASARARGLTF. CDR3 DNA sequence: TGCGCCAGCGCTAGGGCAAGGGGCCTGACTTTC.

This clonotype turned up a few times. The chain employs TRBV6-1 and TRBJ2-1, with 9 nucleotides matching TRBD2. Looked up from germline, CDR1 is MNHNS and CDR2 is SASEGT. This CDR3 comprises 16 residues. With V trimmed by 2 bases and J by 8 bases, 10 bases remained unmatched. The CDR3 reads CASSELAGNTGHEQFF. In nucleotides, the CDR3 is TGTGCCAGCAGTGAACTAGCGGGAAACACGGGGCATGAGCAGTTCTTC.